These 26 T cell receptor beta chains came from one sample sequenced in a study of T-cell memory formation after mild COVID-19. In TCRdb, the 5' RACE reads were re-called with MiXCR into one record per CDR3 protein. The data hold 350,000 or so distinct CDR3 sequences, with less than 25% observed a single time. The specimen was PBMCs or a T cell subset sorted from them (not recorded which). The receptors shown here come from a man younger than 35 who had mild COVID-19 (a few samples of this study predate the infection). Cell type and time point are not known.

CDR3 loop: CASSQDVRQGVSPLHF. CDR3 coding DNA: TGCGCCAGCAGCCAAGATGTCCGACAGGGGGTTTCACCCCTCCACTTT. The chain carries TRBV4-1 and TRBJ1-6; 9 nucleotides match TRBD1. Germline assignment: CDR1 MGHRA and CDR2 YSYEKL. This CDR3 comprises 16 residues. Trimming removed 0 bases from V and 9 bases from J; junction bases left unmatched: 6.

This clonotype was seen a few times. The rearrangement links TRBV7-9 to TRBJ1-1; D is undetermined. The CDR3 length is 13 residues. Trimming removed 1 base from V and 4 bases from J, with 7 bases in between. Germline V gene lookup returns CDR1 SEHNR and CDR2 FQNEAQ (reference sequence). In nucleotides, the CDR3 is TGTGCCAGCAGCTTAGGTTCGGGCACTGAAGCTTTCTTT. Its translation is CASSLGSGTEAFF.

This clonotype was observed many times. The chain combines TRBV4-1 with TRBJ2-1; D is undetermined. CDR1 MGHRA and CDR2 YSYEKL come from the germline V gene. V was cut by 2 bases and J by 6 bases, with 2 bases left in between. The CDR3 length is 11 residues. The CDR3 protein is CASSQRNEQFF. In DNA form, the CDR3 reads TGCGCCAGCAGCCAACGCAATGAGCAGTTCTTC.

This clonotype was seen only a few times. This chain joins TRBV4-2 and TRBJ1-5; TRBD1 matches 8 bases. The germline V gene has CDR1 LGHNA and CDR2 YNFKEQ. The CDR3 has 16 residues. Trimming cost V 3 bases and J 7 bases; bases outside gene matches: 11. The CDR3 sequence is CASSHGNTRGLQPQHF. The CDR3 DNA reads TGTGCCAGCAGCCATGGGAATACCAGGGGGCTGCAGCCCCAGCATTTT.

There are a few counts of this clonotype. V usage is TRBV7-2 and J usage is TRBJ2-3, with 8 bases lining up with TRBD1. Germline CDR1 is SGHTA and CDR2 is FQGNSA. This CDR3 region has 15 residues. The ends lost 4 bases at V and 3 bases at J; junction bases unmatched: 6. CDR3: CASSWARGPTDTQYF. In DNA form, the CDR3 reads TGTGCCAGCAGCTGGGCCAGGGGGCCGACAGATACGCAGTATTTT.

This clonotype has just a few counts. V usage is TRBV4-3 and J usage is TRBJ1-4; TRBD1 aligns across 7 bases. Trimming at V came to 1 base and at J to 10 bases, leaving 6 bases not matched to a gene. This CDR3 comprises 14 residues. Germline assignment: CDR1 LGHNA and CDR2 YSLEER. The CDR3 here is CASSQGQGGRKLFF. The CDR3 region has the DNA TGCGCCAGCAGCCAAGGGCAGGGGGGAAGAAAACTGTTTTTT.

The chain uses TRBV7-2 and TRBJ2-7; 10 nucleotides agree with TRBD1. V was clipped by 3 bases and J by 6 bases; unmatched bases: 5. The CDR3 extends over 14 amino acids. Germline-derived CDR1 and CDR2 are SGHTA and FQGNSA. The CDR3 bases are TGTGCCAGCAGCTTCTCGGGACAGGGGAGCGAGCAGTACTTC. Encoded protein: CASSFSGQGSEQYF.

This clonotype was seen only a few times. The J gene is TRBJ2-3, the V gene TRBV29-1; D ambiguous. CDR1 is SQVTM, CDR2 ANQGSEA, per germline. V gave up 0 bases and J gave up 2 bases, with 6 bases separating them. The CDR3 is 13 residues long. CDR3 bases: TGCAGCGTTGAAGACCGGTACACAGATACGCAGTATTTT. Translating gives CSVEDRYTDTQYF.

This clonotype has ten or more counts. The CDR3 sequence: CASSPTGFGSYEQYV. The CDR3 bases are TGTGCCAGCAGCCCCACAGGGTTCGGGTCCTACGAGCAGTACGTC. This chain uses TRBV2 with TRBJ2-7; a weak D match, TRBD1 (6 bases). The CDR3 spans 15 residues. V lost 6 bases, J lost 1 base, and 16 bases lay in between. Per the germline V gene, CDR1 is SNHLY and CDR2 is FYNNEI.

This chain connects TRBV3-1 to TRBJ2-1, with D perhaps matching TRBD1 (5 bases). V was shortened by 4 bases and J by 9 bases, with 16 bases between the two germline ends. The CDR3 has 14 residues. CDR1 is LGHDT and CDR2 is YNNKEL in the germline V gene (reference sequence). The CDR3 DNA is TGTGCCAGCAGCCGTCCCGATGGGGCAAGTGAGCAGTTCTTC. It codes for CASSRPDGASEQFF.

The V call is TRBV19, the J call TRBJ2-3, with 7 bases identical to TRBD2. With V trimmed by 7 bases and J by 0 bases, 10 bases remained unmatched. In germline, CDR1 is LNHDA, CDR2 SQIVND (reference sequence). CDR3 length equals 16 residues. The CDR3 bases are TGTGCCAGTACCGCTTGGGGGGGAGCTAGCACAGATACGCAGTATTTT. Translating gives CASTAWGGASTDTQYF.

In this sample, this clonotype turned up a few times. The CDR3 DNA reads as TGTGCCAGCAGTGTCCAGTCCAAGTCTGAGACCCAGTACTTC. Translation gives CASSVQSKSETQYF. The gene calls are TRBV25-1 and TRBJ2-5; D gene ambiguous. CDR3 length equals 14 residues. Germline V gene sequence: CDR1 MGHDK, CDR2 SYGVNS. Trimming stripped 4 bases from V and 5 bases from J, with 14 bases between.

The chain combines TRBV7-9 with TRBJ2-5; possible D gene TRBD1, 5 bases. Germline CDR1 and CDR2: SEHNR and FQNEAQ (reference sequence). The CDR3 loop spans 13 amino acids. V was shortened by 7 bases and J by 4 bases, with 13 bases between the two germline ends. CDR3 DNA: TGTGCCAGCACGGTCAGGGATCGAGAGACCCAGTACTTC. It translates to CASTVRDRETQYF.

The chain combines TRBV4-1 with TRBJ1-1; perhaps TRBD1 as D (5 bases). CDR1 is MGHRA and CDR2 is YSYEKL in the germline V gene. V gave up 1 base and J gave up 1 base, with 13 bases separating them. The CDR3 spans 16 residues. The CDR3 here is CASSQGPGRSNTEAFF. CDR3 nucleotide sequence: TGCGCCAGCAGCCAAGGGCCGGGACGGTCGAACACTGAAGCTTTCTTT.

The chain joins TRBV4-3 to TRBJ2-3; unclear D gene. CDR1 and CDR2 (germline): LGHNA, YSLEER. The CDR3 consists of 13 residues. V lost 1 base, J lost 7 bases, and 9 bases lay in between. The CDR3 sequence is CASSQATTNTQYF. The CDR3 DNA is TGCGCCAGCAGCCAAGCGACGACCAATACGCAGTATTTT.

The rearrangement joins TRBV7-8 to TRBJ2-2; 10 bases match TRBD2. The trim removed 5 bases at V and 3 bases at J, leaving 18 bases unmatched. CDR1 is SGHVS, CDR2 FQNEAQ, per germline. The CDR3 extends over 20 amino acids. Here the CDR3 reads CASSELSGGLAGDYTGELFF. DNA of the CDR3: TGTGCCAGCAGCGAGCTTAGCGGGGGGCTAGCGGGGGACTACACCGGGGAGCTGTTTTTT.

This clonotype was seen a handful of times. V is TRBV5-1 and J is TRBJ1-6; no definite D call. Deletions cut 0 bases from V and 8 bases from J, with 15 bases between. CDR3 length: 16 amino acids. Germline CDR1 and CDR2: SGHRS and YFSETQ. The CDR3 DNA follows: TGCGCCAGCAGCTTGGAGAGCCTACCCCTGGATTCACCCCTCCACTTT. Residues: CASSLESLPLDSPLHF.

This clonotype has more than one count but fewer than ten. This sequence joins TRBV5-5 and TRBJ2-7, with D perhaps matching TRBD1 (5 bases). Trimming removed 1 base from V and 2 bases from J, with 13 bases in between. Germline values: CDR1 SGHKS, CDR2 YYEKEE (reference sequence). The CDR3 sequence is 15 residues long. CDR3 residues: CASSLRRQLAYEQYF. In DNA form, the CDR3 reads TGTGCCAGCAGCTTGCGAAGACAGTTAGCCTACGAGCAGTACTTC. Drawing the rest from reference TRBV5-5 and TRBJ2-7, the complete variable domain is DAGVTQSPTHLIKTRGQQVTLRCSPISGHKSVSWYQQVLGQGPQFIFQYYEKEERGRGNFPDRFSARQFPNYSSELNVNALLLGDSALYLCASSLRRQLAYEQYFGPGTRLTVT.

The chain uses TRBV6-2 or TRBV6-3 and TRBJ1-1; D remains unclear. CDR1 and CDR2 (germline): MNHEY, SVGEGT. Trimming removed 0 bases from V and 7 bases from J, with 6 bases in between. This CDR3 has 12 amino acids. The CDR3 nucleotides read TGTGCCAGCAGTTACTCAACCGGTGAAGCTTTCTTT. Translating it yields CASSYSTGEAFF.

This clonotype was detected only a few times. The chain combines TRBV5-1 with TRBJ2-7; D possibly corresponds to TRBD1 (5 bases). Trimming shortened V by 7 bases and J by 1 base, and 18 bases separated the two germline ends. The CDR3 covers 15 residues. Germline lookup yields CDR1 SGHRS and CDR2 YFSETQ. CDR3 DNA: TGCGCCAGCCCATCCCTTGGTCAGGGTTCCTACGAGCAGTACTTC. It specifies CASPSLGQGSYEQYF.

The CDR3: CASSPPGQGANTEAFF. The CDR3 DNA reads TGTGCCAGCAGTCCTCCGGGACAGGGGGCGAATACTGAAGCTTTCTTT. The chain recombines TRBV6-5 with TRBJ1-1, with TRBD1 matching 12 bases. Per the germline V gene, CDR1 is MNHEY and CDR2 is SVGAGI. J lost 5 bases, V lost 5 bases, and 9 bases had no gene match. The CDR3 runs to 16 residues.

This clonotype occurred a few times. The V and J genes are TRBV6-2 or TRBV6-3 and TRBJ2-7; D is possibly TRBD1 (6 bases). Germline V lookup: CDR1 MNHEY, CDR2 SVGEGT. The CDR3 runs to 14 residues. V lost 5 bases, J lost 6 bases, and 17 bases lay in between. The CDR3: CASSDLGQTGEQYF. In DNA form, the CDR3 reads TGTGCCAGCAGTGACCTCGGACAGACGGGCGAGCAGTACTTC.

This chain uses TRBV30 with TRBJ1-1, with unresolved D. The CDR3 length is 12 residues. From germline, CDR1 is GTSNPN and CDR2 SVGIG (reference sequence). V lost 4 bases, J lost 6 bases, and 12 bases lay in between. CDR3 region: CAWNGPGPEAFF. The CDR3 DNA follows: TGTGCCTGGAACGGCCCGGGCCCTGAAGCTTTCTTT.

The CDR3 nucleotides are TGTGCCAGCAGCTTCGTGGGCCTCTATGGCTACACCTTC. It codes for CASSFVGLYGYTF. The rearrangement joins TRBV7-2 to TRBJ1-2; D gene unclear. V lost 3 bases and J 4 bases, leaving 9 bases between the germline ends. Germline V gene sequence: CDR1 SGHTA, CDR2 FQGNSA. CDR3 size: 13 residues.

This clonotype has just a few counts. The chain employs TRBV29-1 and TRBJ1-5; TRBD1 matches at 9 bases. Unmatched junction bases numbered 2, after V lost 4 bases and J lost 4 bases. This CDR3 comprises 13 residues. Looked up from germline, CDR1 is SQVTM and CDR2 is ANQGSEA. The DNA for the CDR3 is TGCAGCGTTGGAGGGACAGGGAATCAGCCCCAGCATTTT. This encodes CSVGGTGNQPQHF.

This clonotype has a count of ten or more. The chain uses TRBV5-4 and TRBJ2-1, with a tentative D call TRBD2 (5 bases). CDR1 is SGHNT and CDR2 is YYREEE in the germline V gene (reference sequence). V shed 3 bases and J shed 5 bases, with 6 bases lying between them. This CDR3 spans 12 amino acids. CDR3 nucleotides: TGTGCCAGCAGCTCACTAGACAATGAGCAGTTCTTC. As protein: CASSSLDNEQFF. The full variable domain, its missing parts supplied by reference TRBV5-4 and TRBJ2-1, is ETGVTQSPTHLIKTRGQQVTLRCSSQSGHNTVSWYQQALGQGPQFIFQYYREEENGRGNFPPRFSGLQFPNYSSELNVNALELDDSALYLCASSSLDNEQFFGPGTRLTVL.